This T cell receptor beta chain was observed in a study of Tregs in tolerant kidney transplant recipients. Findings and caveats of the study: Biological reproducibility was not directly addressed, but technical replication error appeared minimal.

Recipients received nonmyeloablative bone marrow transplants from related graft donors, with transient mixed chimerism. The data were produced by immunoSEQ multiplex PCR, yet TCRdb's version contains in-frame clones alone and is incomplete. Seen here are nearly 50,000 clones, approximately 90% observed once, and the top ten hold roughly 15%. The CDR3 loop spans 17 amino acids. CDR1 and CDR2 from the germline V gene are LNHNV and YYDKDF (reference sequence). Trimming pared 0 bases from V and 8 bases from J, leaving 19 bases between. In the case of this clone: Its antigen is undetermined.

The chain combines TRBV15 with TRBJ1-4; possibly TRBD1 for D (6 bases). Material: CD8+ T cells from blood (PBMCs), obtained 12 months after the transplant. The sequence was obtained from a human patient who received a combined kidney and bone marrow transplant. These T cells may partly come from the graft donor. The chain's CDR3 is CATSREMFGGGEEKLFF. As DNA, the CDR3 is TGTGCCACCAGCAGAGAGATGTTTGGGGGCGGAGAAGAAAAACTGTTTTTT.